Reported below is one T cell receptor (beta chain). No cognate antigen has been identified for it. No per-base quality is available; no much larger clone lies one base away. PBMCs were isolated by Ficoll-Paque density gradient centrifugation. The data are from a study of T-cell memory formation after mild COVID-19 (TCRdb year 2021). Context from the whole study: TCR sequence clusters from the two donors were largely donor specific. In a couple of donors, T-cell clones that expanded and contracted after mild COVID-19 were tracked by sequencing TCRalpha and TCRbeta repertoires over time. Two young, previously healthy adult volunteers, one female and one male, were included in the cohort. The paper's findings and limits, for the study overall: The second-wave clones that peaked on day 37 were not confirmed to be SARS-CoV-2 specific. Balanced CD4/CD8 phenotypes were observed for clones contracting from day 15 to 85, whereas a bias towards CD4+ was observed for a second wave of clones expanding from day 15 to 37. The study covered only a couple of mild cases, and larger cohorts including severe cases with pre-infection samples were considered necessary. Some responding clones were detected in pre-infection memory, suggesting pre-existing cross-reactive memory T cells joined the SARS-CoV-2 response. Contracting CD4+ clones were located mainly in the CM and EM memory subsets, whereas CD8+ clones were found to be enriched in EMRA.

The sequencing machine was an Illumina NovaSeq 6000. TCRalpha and TCRbeta cDNA libraries were built by 5'RACE with constant-segment primers, adding sample barcodes and unique molecular identifiers. Trizol reagent was used to extract RNA from every sample. Amplification of the libraries took two PCR steps, and the second step added a second sample barcode plus Illumina TruSeq adapters. Sequencing of the libraries was done on an Illumina NovaSeq, producing 2 x 150 bp paired-end reads. From the authors' description of their analysis: The reads were demultiplexed and collapsed into UMI-guided consensus sequences using migec v1.2.7. Using mixcr v2.1.11, UMI consensuses were aligned to TRA and TRB V and J templates and then assembled into clonotypes. Expanded or contracted clonotypes were those called significant by both edgeR and NoisET, with noise models trained on biological replicates. edgeR calls used a false discovery rate-adjusted p below 0.01 and a log2 fold-change threshold of 1. As an exploratory analysis of dynamics, PCA with hierarchical clustering was applied to max-normalized trajectories of the 1000 most abundant clonotypes. Each responding clone was given a CD4 or CD8 phenotype based on the CD4+ and CD8+ repertoires, which had been sequenced separately. Clones were called with MiXCR by TCRdb after fastp trimmed the public reads at Q25, and only in-frame beta chains were retained. CDR3 protein duplicates are merged, each entry listing the most common genes and DNA. For this entry, the V and J calls and clone size follow TCRdb and not the study's own pipeline. The sample contains 430,000 or so distinct CDR3 sequences, more than 20% of them found a single time. The ten top clones hold under 15% of the sample.

The receptor was isolated from an adult woman who had mild COVID-19 (a few samples of this study predate the infection). The sample titles of this study are shuffled in the database, so cell type and time point are left out; the donor was told from shared clones. Sequences were obtained from PBMCs or a T cell subset sorted from them (not recorded which).

For the CDR3, the sequence is CASSQDFGSRVNEQYF. The nucleotide sequence is TGCGCCAGCAGCCAAGATTTCGGGTCGAGGGTCAACGAGCAGTACTTC. The rearranged segments are TRBV4-1 and TRBJ2-7; the D segment could be TRBD2, given 5 matching bases. V and J lose 0 bases and 5 bases, and a span of 17 bases separates them. The germline V gene specifies MGHRA as CDR1 and YSYEKL as CDR2. The CDR3 spans 16 residues, from the cysteine through the phenylalanine. Just CDR3 DNA is preserved here, 48 bases in frame from base 1.